Listed below are T cell receptor beta chains from one sample, sequenced in a study of cytomegalovirus exposure and HLA in healthy donors. Clones were sequenced by immunoSEQ multiplex PCR, and TCRdb holds only the in-frame ones, with some missing. The sample lists 100,000 to 150,000 clones; 8% to 9.5% were seen once. Sequenced sample: PBMCs. Every receptor here comes from a man aged 35-49 years in good health and CMV-seronegative. Both conserved end residues are part of each CDR3. The order of the fields is clone size, V gene, CDR3 length, J gene, D gene, CDR3 DNA, CDR3 protein. The D gene is left open where the match is weak. Clone size is stated in some rows and not others, as once, few, many or a class when expanded.

.	TRBV6-5	12	TRBJ1-2	.	TGTGCCAGCAGTTACCGGGGGGGAGGCTACACCTTC	CASSYRGGGYTF
few	TRBV29-1	13	TRBJ1-5	TRBD1	TGCAGCGTTAGACAGGGCCCCAATCAGCCCCAGCATTTT	CSVRQGPNQPQHF
.	TRBV25-1	12	TRBJ2-2	.	TGTGCCAGCAGTGACGTCACCGGGGAGCTGTTTTTT	CASSDVTGELFF
.	TRBV9	14	TRBJ2-7	.	TGTGCCAGCAGCGGGCGACAGGACTCCTACGAGCAGTACTTC	CASSGRQDSYEQYF
.	TRBV6-5	15	TRBJ2-1	TRBD1	TGTGCCAGCAGTTCTGGGACAGGGACCTACAATGAGCAGTTCTTC	CASSSGTGTYNEQFF
few	TRBV28	12	TRBJ2-5	.	TGTGCCAGCACAGGGGTGGCAGGGACCCAGTACTTC	CASTGVAGTQYF
few	TRBV7-3	15	TRBJ2-3	TRBD1	TGTGCCAGCAGCTTAAGACAGGGGACCACAGATACGCAGTATTTT	CASSLRQGTTDTQYF
few	TRBV5-1	13	TRBJ1-2	TRBD1	TGCGCCAGCAGCTTGGCAGGGGGCTATGGCTACACCTTC	CASSLAGGYGYTF
.	TRBV7-9	15	TRBJ2-2	.	TGTGCCAGCAGCCGCAGTGGAGCGAACACCGGGGAGCTGTTTTTT	CASSRSGANTGELFF
.	TRBV5-4	15	TRBJ1-3	.	TGTGCCAGCAGCTTGGGTTCAGGGCCAGGAAACACCATATATTTT	CASSLGSGPGNTIYF
few	TRBV7-2	15	TRBJ2-3	TRBD2	TGTGCCAGCAGCTTAGCCAGCGGGGGGGCGCATACGCAGTATTTT	CASSLASGGAHTQYF
few	TRBV19	18	TRBJ2-1	TRBD2	TGTGCCAGTAGTATCGGGACTAGCGGGGGGGCCTCCTACAATGAGCAGTTCTTC	CASSIGTSGGASYNEQFF
.	TRBV7-9	15	TRBJ2-1	TRBD2	TGTGCCAGCAGCTTTCTACTAGCGGGGCGTAATGAGCAGTTCTTC	CASSFLLAGRNEQFF
few	TRBV10-3	15	TRBJ1-5	.	TGTGCCATCAGTTCCGGGACACCAAGGAATCAGCCCCAGCATTTT	CAISSGTPRNQPQHF
few	TRBV7-2	16	TRBJ2-7	TRBD2	TGTGCCAGCAGCTTAGCGGGGGGGATGGCGGCCTACGAGCAGTACTTC	CASSLAGGMAAYEQYF
.	TRBV7-2	14	TRBJ2-7	TRBD2	TGTGCCAGCAGCCGCCGGGGGGTCTCCTACGAGCAGTACTTC	CASSRRGVSYEQYF
.	TRBV14	15	TRBJ2-7	.	TGTGCCAGCAGCCAAGAAGTCCGCGGAACCTACGAGCAGTACTTC	CASSQEVRGTYEQYF
few	TRBV7-2	13	TRBJ2-3	.	TGTGCCAGCAGCTTAGGAGCGTGGAGTACGCAGTATTTT	CASSLGAWSTQYF
.	TRBV7-9	14	TRBJ1-1	.	TGTGCCAGCAGCTTTCTGACAGCGAACACTGAAGCTTTCTTT	CASSFLTANTEAFF
few	TRBV19	14	TRBJ1-2	.	TGTGCCAGTAGGGAGACAGGAACTAACTATGGCTACACCTTC	CASRETGTNYGYTF
few	TRBV27	14	TRBJ2-2	.	TGTGCCAGCAGGGCCGACACGAACACCGGGGAGCTGTTTTTT	CASRADTNTGELFF
.	TRBV2	12	TRBJ1-5	.	TGTGCCAGCAGTGCCCAGGGTCAGCCCCAGCATTTT	CASSAQGQPQHF
few	TRBV4-1	13	TRBJ2-3	.	TGCGCCAGCAGCCAAGAAAGGCTAGCGAGGCAGTATTTT	CASSQERLARQYF
.	TRBV9	15	TRBJ1-1	TRBD1	TGTGCCAGCAGCGGGCCGACAGGGGCGAGGACTGAAGCTTTCTTT	CASSGPTGARTEAFF